This is a list of T cell receptor beta chains from one sample in a study of blood T cell repertoires in COVID-19. Profiled with immunoSEQ multiplex PCR; TCRdb holds only in-frame clones, not every one. The data show around 200,000 clones, 80% to 90% seen once. The specimen sequenced was peripheral blood. These TCRs come from a man aged 55 to 69 who had recovered from COVID-19. The CDR3 runs from the conserved cysteine through the conserved F or W. Each record gives: CDR3 protein, J gene, V gene.

CDR3 protein: CASSSQGVATQYF; J gene: TRBJ2-3; V gene: TRBV28
CDR3 protein: CASSQGDGSYNEQFF; J gene: TRBJ2-1; V gene: TRBV3-1/TRBV3-2
CDR3 protein: CASSLGQGRTEAFF; J gene: TRBJ1-1; V gene: TRBV9
CDR3 protein: CAWNLPPGNSPLHF; J gene: TRBJ1-6; V gene: TRBV30
CDR3 protein: CASSLQGVGELFF; J gene: TRBJ2-2; V gene: TRBV6-6
CDR3 protein: CAWQRLRDANTGELFF; J gene: TRBJ2-2; V gene: TRBV30
CDR3 protein: CASSYKGPPTNEKLFF; J gene: TRBJ1-4; V gene: TRBV6-5
CDR3 protein: CATSDPSTSGNTIYF; J gene: TRBJ1-3; V gene: TRBV24-1
CDR3 protein: CASSSRQETQYF; J gene: TRBJ2-5; V gene: TRBV7-6
CDR3 protein: CASSQVSPSGETQYF; J gene: TRBJ2-5; V gene: TRBV4-2
CDR3 protein: CASRPVLSRSGEQFF; J gene: TRBJ2-1; V gene: TRBV16
CDR3 protein: CASSYSTVHNEQFF; J gene: TRBJ2-1; V gene: TRBV6-5
CDR3 protein: CAWSAMGGVGTDTQYF; J gene: TRBJ2-3; V gene: TRBV30
CDR3 protein: CASSPGTGNEKLFF; J gene: TRBJ1-4; V gene: TRBV5-1
CDR3 protein: CAILSRDRYNEQFF; J gene: TRBJ2-1; V gene: TRBV6-5
CDR3 protein: CASSSHQITEAFF; J gene: TRBJ1-1; V gene: TRBV27
CDR3 protein: CASSPGLASTGELFF; J gene: TRBJ2-2; V gene: TRBV3-1/TRBV3-2
CDR3 protein: CSVAGQGETSYNEQFF; J gene: TRBJ2-1; V gene: TRBV29-1
CDR3 protein: CASSPGSSGRARQYF; J gene: TRBJ2-7; V gene: TRBV28
CDR3 protein: CASSPPSRVTEAFF; J gene: TRBJ1-1; V gene: TRBV18
CDR3 protein: CASSADRTANYGYTF; J gene: TRBJ1-2; V gene: TRBV7-2
CDR3 protein: CASSLAGDQPQHF; J gene: TRBJ1-5; V gene: TRBV12-3/TRBV12-4
CDR3 protein: CASSWQGTNQPQHF; J gene: TRBJ1-5; V gene: TRBV5-5
CDR3 protein: CASSSEYQETQYF; J gene: TRBJ2-5; V gene: TRBV7-8
CDR3 protein: CASSQDSSGRAWEQYF; J gene: TRBJ2-7; V gene: TRBV3-1/TRBV3-2
CDR3 protein: CASSWEGDTQYF; J gene: TRBJ2-3; V gene: TRBV5-8
CDR3 protein: CATSDPTGAEAFF; J gene: TRBJ1-1; V gene: TRBV24-1
CDR3 protein: CASSPRQGMIGSGNTIYF; J gene: TRBJ1-3; V gene: TRBV9
CDR3 protein: CASSHRLTGMGYGYTF; J gene: TRBJ1-2; V gene: TRBV7-9
CDR3 protein: CASSFLESYEQYF; J gene: TRBJ2-7; V gene: TRBV7-8
CDR3 protein: CAIRGADSPLHF; J gene: TRBJ1-6; V gene: TRBV10-3
CDR3 protein: CASSVGGAGEKLFF; J gene: TRBJ1-4; V gene: TRBV9
CDR3 protein: CAWTAPNQPQHF; J gene: TRBJ1-5; V gene: TRBV30
CDR3 protein: CASSLAPLETQYF; J gene: TRBJ2-5; V gene: TRBV11-3
CDR3 protein: CASSSSYHQETQYF; J gene: TRBJ2-5; V gene: TRBV7-2
CDR3 protein: CASRSDRGEQYF; J gene: TRBJ2-7; V gene: TRBV7-3
CDR3 protein: CASSLMGSQPQHF; J gene: TRBJ1-5; V gene: TRBV12-3/TRBV12-4
CDR3 protein: CASSPRGGVEQYF; J gene: TRBJ2-7; V gene: TRBV5-1
CDR3 protein: CASSLTSGGGWDEQFF; J gene: TRBJ2-1; V gene: TRBV5-1
CDR3 protein: CASSLGLVNTGELFF; J gene: TRBJ2-2; V gene: TRBV7-9
CDR3 protein: CAISGQGKPQHF; J gene: TRBJ1-5; V gene: TRBV12-3/TRBV12-4
CDR3 protein: CASSLAAGQGAFNEQFF; J gene: TRBJ2-1; V gene: TRBV7-9
CDR3 protein: CASSFGGSGDNEQFF; J gene: TRBJ2-1; V gene: TRBV7-2
CDR3 protein: CASSTRHNTEAFF; J gene: TRBJ1-1; V gene: TRBV11-3
CDR3 protein: CASSPGILLPVLTF; J gene: TRBJ2-6; V gene: TRBV25-1
CDR3 protein: CASSQDPGGASSEAFF; J gene: TRBJ1-1; V gene: TRBV4-2
CDR3 protein: CASSRQGGGEGYTF; J gene: TRBJ1-2; V gene: TRBV18
CDR3 protein: CASSAESPDAVGGGEKLFF; J gene: TRBJ1-4; V gene: TRBV9
CDR3 protein: CASSLEQSSYNSPLHF; J gene: TRBJ1-6; V gene: TRBV27
CDR3 protein: CASSPSPEGYNEQFF; J gene: TRBJ2-1; V gene: TRBV7-3
CDR3 protein: CASSSYYEQYF; J gene: TRBJ2-7; V gene: TRBV7-2